Sequencing of this T cell receptor beta chain was carried out in a study of a mutant IDH1 vaccine in newly diagnosed glioma. Study-level information: Eight vaccinations went to patients in weeks 1, 3, 5, 7, 11, 15, 19, 23. Treated patients were roughly 62% male, about 40% female, mean age around 40 years. Study-wide results and caveats: Immune responses induced by vaccination arose in approximately 92% of the patients.

Here immunoSEQ multiplex PCR was the method, and the copy in TCRdb shows in-frame clones only, minus some. The sample records roughly 30,000 clones, approximately 80% being singletons. Germline assignment: CDR1 LNHDA and CDR2 SQIVND (reference sequence). CDR3 size: 13 residues. V lost 7 bases and J lost 0, with 9 bases in between. Time point defined: week 5, during vaccination. Each dose delivered 300 ug of mutant IDH1 20-mer peptide subcutaneously with imiquimod. Comments on this clone: Its cognate antigen is unknown.

The material was PBMCs, obtained from a glioma patient whose treatment included an IDH1 peptide vaccine. The clonotype was recovered from a man younger than 45 with glioma. This chain uses TRBV19 with TRBJ1-2; no clear D. The CDR3 region is CASNNTTNYGYTF. In nucleotides, the CDR3 is TGTGCCAGTAACAACACGACTAACTATGGCTACACCTTC.